The 6 T cell receptor beta chains reported below all come from one sample, sequenced in a study of blood T cell repertoires in COVID-19. Profiled with immunoSEQ multiplex PCR; TCRdb holds only in-frame clones, not every one. The table lists hundreds of thousands of clones, 75% to 90% of them singletons. What was sequenced was peripheral blood. All receptors come from a woman in her seventies with active or convalescent COVID-19.

The CDR3 nucleotides read TGTGCCAGCAGCCATTCCCTCCGGAGCGGGAGCTACAATGAGCAGTTCTTC. It yields the protein CASSHSLRSGSYNEQFF. The gene calls are TRBV3-1 (or the pseudogene TRBV3-2) and TRBJ2-1, with TRBD2 matching over 8 bases. Germline V lookup: CDR1 LGHDT, CDR2 YNNKEL (reference sequence). The ends lost 3 bases at V and 3 bases at J; junction bases unmatched: 10. The CDR3 loop spans 17 amino acids.

The rearrangement uses TRBV10-3 and TRBJ2-7; D possibly corresponds to TRBD1 (5 bases). This CDR3 is 14 amino acids long. The V gene's germline CDR1 is ENHRY and CDR2 SYGVKD. V lost 8 bases, J lost 0 bases, and 14 bases lay in between. The CDR3 DNA follows: TGTGCCATCTCAGGGCGATCGGACTCCTACGAGCAGTACTTC. It yields the protein CAISGRSDSYEQYF.

The chain employs TRBV15 and TRBJ2-1; possible D gene TRBD2, 6 bases. The CDR3 runs to 13 residues. V gave up 1 base and J gave up 10 bases, with 11 bases separating them. Germline assignment: CDR1 LNHNV and CDR2 YYDKDF (reference sequence). CDR3 bases: TGTGCCACCAGCAGAGCGGGGGAGTGGGAGCAGTTCTTC. It specifies CATSRAGEWEQFF.

The genes are TRBV15 and TRBJ1-6; D unclear. Germline V gene lookup returns CDR1 LNHNV and CDR2 YYDKDF (reference sequence). There are 15 residues in the CDR3. V was shortened by 0 bases and J by 7 bases, with 10 bases between the two germline ends. The CDR3 sequence is CATSRDMPGNSPLHF. In DNA form, the CDR3 reads TGTGCCACCAGCAGAGATATGCCAGGAAATTCACCCCTCCACTTT.

The DNA for the CDR3 is TGTGCCAGTAGTATAGAGGCGACAGGGGGCATATACGAGCAGTACTTC. Translating it yields CASSIEATGGIYEQYF. The gene calls are TRBV19 and TRBJ2-7; 10 bases match TRBD1. The CDR3 loop spans 16 amino acids. Germline lookup yields CDR1 LNHDA and CDR2 SQIVND (reference sequence). Trimming at V came to 0 bases and at J to 4 bases, leaving 6 bases not matched to a gene.

The chain joins TRBV5-1 to TRBJ2-3; D uncertain. The ends were cut back, 0 bases at V and 4 bases at J, with 3 bases in the middle. The CDR3 sequence is 12 residues long. Looked up from germline, CDR1 is SGHRS and CDR2 is YFSETQ. CDR3 coding DNA: TGCGCCAGCAGCTTGGTATCAGATACGCAGTATTTT. Its protein is CASSLVSDTQYF.